This T cell receptor beta chain comes out of a study of shared T cell receptors in the human thymus. The protocol was immunoSEQ multiplex PCR, while the TCRdb copy is restricted to in-frame clones and leaves out a portion. The sample records hundreds of thousands of clones, approximately 87% being singletons. The CDR3 spans 15 residues. Germline CDR1 is MNHEY and CDR2 is SVGAGI. V lost 0 bases, J lost 5 bases, and 11 bases lay in between. The sample also formed part of further work on human thymus T cells.

This chain uses TRBV6-5 with TRBJ1-5, with D possibly TRBD1 on 5 matching bases. Material: thymocytes. The clonotype was recovered from a boy under two years old with a congenital heart defect. CDR3 in DNA: TGTGCCAGCAGTTACTCGATATGGGGGGATCAGCCCCAGCATTTT. It translates to CASSYSIWGDQPQHF.